The clone carrying this T cell receptor beta chain was found once. The antigen is not known. Using immunoSEQ multiplex PCR, the repertoire was profiled, and TCRdb retains in-frame clones only, with some absent. The table has about 170,000 clones, over 80% seen once. V was cut by 3 bases and J by 7 bases, with 9 bases left in between. CDR3 size: 12 residues. Per the germline V gene, CDR1 is ENHRY and CDR2 is SYGVKD. The record originates from a study of T cell responses to AZD1222 COVID-19 vaccine. General study results and limits: As reported, nearly half of all spike-specific TCRs target variant regions that are unmutated.

Sample: peripheral blood, taken 28 days after the second dose of the MenACWY control vaccine. V usage is TRBV10-3 and J usage is TRBJ2-5; a possible D gene is TRBD1 (5 bases). The TCR sequence derives from an adult who received the MenACWY meningococcal vaccine as a control. CDR3 loop: CAISDRVGTQYF. The CDR3, as DNA: TGTGCCATCAGTGACAGGGTAGGGACCCAGTACTTC.